The clone carrying this TCR beta chain was recorded at least ten times. The CDR3 is 15 residues long. The germline V gene encodes CDR1 SGHTS and CDR2 YDEGEE. The germline V and J ends were trimmed by 10 bases and 7 bases, with 24 bases remaining between them. TCRdb fed the 5' RACE reads into MiXCR, producing one record per CDR3 protein. Of over 500,000 distinct CDR3 sequences in the sample, approximately 22% were seen once. The sample comes from a study of identical twins. The same data also went into a second study, on T cells expressing NK-cell markers.

What was sequenced was CD4+ T cells sorted from blood. The rearrangement links TRBV5-8 to TRBJ2-1; tentatively, D is TRBD2 (6 bases). This sequence originates from a woman between 18 and 30 years old in good health. The CDR3 sequence: CAGLVSRDLVNEQFF. The DNA of the CDR3 is TGTGCCGGGCTCGTCTCCCGGGACTTGGTTAATGAGCAGTTCTTC. Full variable domain (missing parts from reference TRBV5-8 and TRBJ2-1): EAGVTQSPTHLIKTRGQQATLRCSPISGHTSVYWYQQALGLGLQFLLWYDEGEERNRGNFPPRFSGRQFPNYSSELNVNALELEDSALYLCAGLVSRDLVNEQFFGPGTRLTVL.